This T cell receptor beta chain was sequenced for a study of identical twins. This clonotype was detected many times. Its target is not known. Unique molecular identifiers were present on the cDNA, and a universal primer site came from template switching. One entry per CDR3 protein, called by TCRdb with MiXCR from the 5' RACE reads. Of about 920,000 distinct CDR3 sequences in the sample, more than 9% are singletons; the top ten hold around 1.5%. CDR3 length: 16 residues. General observations from the study: Insertions ran lower in abundant cord blood beta clonotypes, though not in memory repertoires.

The sample also formed part of further work on yellow fever vaccine responses in identical twins.

The TCR sequence derives from a woman under 30 in good health. The V call is TRBV21-1, the J call TRBJ2-2; the table's D call of TRBD1 was not tested on the DNA. TRBV21-1 is a known pseudogene. The sequenced sample consisted of PBMCs. The CDR3 sequence: CASSKLPRGPYGELFF. DNA for the CDR3: TGTGCCAGCAGCAAACTTCCCAGGGGACCCTACGGGGAGCTGTTTTTT.